Sequencing of this TCR beta chain was carried out in a study of blood T cell repertoires in COVID-19 (dated by TCRdb to about 2020). For the study in its entirety: Samples from collaborators originated in the United States, Italy and Spain and spanned both the acute and convalescent phases of COVID-19. The prospective study material was composed of cDNA or gDNA derived from T cells, B-cell-depleted T cells, or PBMCs. Subjects who had been exposed to COVID-19, were actively infected with it, or had recovered from it provided the deeply sampled blood TCRbeta repertoires that made up the dataset. The repertoires were made available in a free public database intended to serve as a resource for research on the immune response to SARS-CoV-2. Samples came from the ongoing ImmuneRACE study (first 160 participants) plus 1,254 subjects from 6 global collaborators. Nearly every sample came with metadata listing a de-identified subject ID, COVID-19 status, age in years and sex. Where available, HLA class I and class II types were obtained from metadata supplied by the sample provider rather than from assay-based typing. Summary of the overall study and its limitations: How much clinical and demographic metadata was included differed by source and by participant, and the metadata was provided uncurated.

TCRbeta CDR3 regions were amplified from genomic DNA by means of the immunoSEQ Assay, a bias-controlled multiplex PCR. Regarding the original processing steps: Within the assay, amplification of reference gene primers was used to estimate how many nucleated cells each sample contained. Sequence reads were collapsed and filtered to measure the absolute abundance of every unique TCRbeta CDR3 rearrangement. For each sample, productive Simpson clonality was calculated as the square root of Simpson's diversity index over productive rearrangements. The immuneACCESS repertoire file appears here via TCRdb, limited to in-frame rearrangements. These files lack a portion of the clones; in checked studies, under half of the deficit traces to unresolved V genes, and the cause of the others is not known. For V, J and clone size, that table is used; D and trimming come from the DNA. This sample has some 150,000 clones in its table, and around 80% of those were observed once. The leading ten clones occupy roughly 8.9% of the sample.

The collaborating institutions used their own protocols to collect whole blood in K2EDTA tubes. For TCRbeta analysis, collaborator samples were shipped as frozen whole blood, as isolated PBMCs, or as DNA extracted from either sample type. V and J lose 4 bases and 4 bases, and a span of 17 bases separates them. The CDR1 and CDR2 encoded by the germline V gene are LGHNA and YSLEER. Counted from cysteine to phenylalanine, this CDR3 has 16 amino acids. Of all the DNA, just the CDR3 is kept, 48 bases in frame from base 1. This clone was seen just once. Its antigen is currently not known. No base quality values were provided; no much bigger clone lies one nucleotide off.

The TCR was taken from a woman aged 50 to 60 with acute or convalescent COVID-19. Source material: peripheral blood. The chain links TRBV4-3 with TRBJ1-5; too little of a D gene remains to name it. The CDR3 region has the sequence CASSPRYGQWNQPQHF. The nucleotide sequence is given as TGCGCCAGCAGCCCAAGATATGGCCAGTGGAATCAGCCCCAGCATTTT.